This T cell receptor beta chain was sequenced in a study of T-cell memory formation after mild COVID-19. Background on the study: Among the donors, TCR clusters were largely specific to each donor.

This clonotype was seen a few times. Its antigen remains unknown. Points from the study as a whole: A subset of responding clones appeared in pre-infection memory, suggesting cross-reactive memory joined. Those CD4+ clones that contracted were mainly in CM and EM (CD8+ ones in EMRA).

5'RACE with constant-segment primers yielded barcoded, UMI-tagged TCR alpha and TCR beta cDNA libraries. TCRdb reanalysed the 5' RACE reads using MiXCR and keeps one entry per CDR3 protein. The sample lists roughly 200,000 distinct CDR3 sequences; 20% to 25% were seen once. The source material was PBMCs or a T cell subset sorted from them (not recorded which). This TCR was sampled from an adult woman who had mild COVID-19 (a few samples of this study predate the infection). Cell type and time point are not known.

CDR3 sequence reads: CASSTGTSNNEQFF. CDR3 nucleotide sequence: TGTGCCAGCAGCACGGGGACTAGCAACAATGAGCAGTTCTTC. V is TRBV7-7 and J is TRBJ2-1, with TRBD2 matching 9 bases. Looked up from germline, CDR1 is SSHAT and CDR2 is FNYEAQ (reference sequence). CDR3 size: 14 residues. After removal of 5 bases from V and 5 bases from J, the junction contained 4 bases not matched to a gene.